A single sample gave rise to the 11 T cell receptor beta chains below, sequenced in a study of T cell clonotyping in hematopoietic cell transplantation. Clones were read by immunoSEQ multiplex PCR, and TCRdb kept only the in-frame ones, dropping some. The data hold approximately 5,900 clones, with about nine tenths observed a single time. The sequencing used peripheral blood mononuclear cells, collected 100 days after allogeneic stem cell transplant. The origin of the receptors is a male patient aged 35 to 55 who had an allogeneic stem cell transplant from an unrelated donor, so the T cells may come from the graft donor. Some clones in this sample may be carry-over from other donors' samples.

The V and J genes are TRBV28 and TRBJ2-3, with 8 bases aligning to TRBD1. This CDR3 contains 14 residues. The junction had 9 bases not matched to a gene; V was cut back by 7 bases and J by 6 bases. Germline V CDR1 and CDR2: MDHEN, SYDVKM. CDR3 nucleotide sequence: TGTGCCAGCACCTGGACAGGGTCGTCCGATACGCAGTATTTT. The encoded protein is CASTWTGSSDTQYF.

This sequence joins TRBV29-1 and TRBJ1-1; no clear D gene. With 1 base removed from V and 5 bases from J, the gap between germline ends came to 11 bases. CDR3 length: 13 residues. Looked up from germline, CDR1 is SQVTM and CDR2 is ANQGSEA. This CDR3 reads CSVEADPGTEAFF. For the CDR3, the DNA is TGCAGCGTTGAAGCAGATCCCGGAACTGAAGCTTTCTTT. Drawing the rest from reference TRBV29-1 and TRBJ1-1, the complete variable domain is SAVISQKPSRDICQRGTSLTIQCQVDSQVTMMFWYRQQPGQSLTLIATANQGSEATYESGFVIDKFPISRPNLTFSTLTVSNMSPEDSSIYLCSVEADPGTEAFFGQGTRLTVV.

In its sample, this clone was seen once. J is TRBJ1-4 and V is TRBV5-4; no reliable D call. Germline V gene data show CDR1 as SGHNT and CDR2 as YYREEE (reference sequence). V was cut by 4 bases and J by 8 bases, with 15 bases left in between. The CDR3 is 14 amino acids. The CDR3 coding sequence is TGTGCCAGCAGCGTGGACTTAGTAGGGGAAAAACTGTTTTTT. Protein: CASSVDLVGEKLFF.

This clone is a singleton in its sample. Written as DNA, the CDR3 is TGTGCCAGCAGCGTAGCCTGGTACACCGGGGAGCTGTTTTTT. Translation: CASSVAWYTGELFF. This chain joins TRBV9 and TRBJ2-2; D is unresolved. CDR1 and CDR2 (germline): SGDLS, YYNGEE. V lost 0 bases, J lost 3 bases, and 6 bases lay in between. The CDR3 runs to 14 residues.

The genes are TRBV10-1 and TRBJ2-1, with D unresolved. The CDR3 length is 15 residues. Germline V CDR1 and CDR2: WNHNN, SYGVQD (reference sequence). V shed 0 bases and J shed 0 bases, with 6 bases lying between them. In DNA, the CDR3 is TGCGCCAGCAGTGAGTCCCCTAGCTCCTACAATGAGCAGTTCTTC. Encoded protein: CASSESPSSYNEQFF.

This sequence joins TRBV19 and TRBJ1-2, with D possibly being TRBD1 (6 bases). CDR1 and CDR2 (germline): LNHDA, SQIVND (reference sequence). V was trimmed by 7 bases and J by 2 bases, leaving 17 bases between them. The CDR3 has 15 residues. CDR3 amino acids: CASTYRWGANYGYTF. The CDR3 DNA reads TGTGCCAGTACCTATAGATGGGGGGCGAACTATGGCTACACCTTC. Based on the CDR3 plus reference TRBV19 and TRBJ1-2, the full variable domain is DGGITQSPKYLFRKEGQNVTLSCEQNLNHDAMYWYRQDPGQGLRLIYYSQIVNDFQKGDIAEGYSVSREKKESFPLTVTSAQKNPTAFYLCASTYRWGANYGYTFGSGTRLTVV.

The chain recombines TRBV5-1 with TRBJ1-1; D is possibly TRBD1 (5 bases). The CDR3 loop spans 13 amino acids. Germline assignment: CDR1 SGHRS and CDR2 YFSETQ. Trimming cost V 4 bases and J 7 bases, with 14 bases left between them. The CDR3 here is CASSTWDGREAFF. The DNA for the CDR3 is TGCGCCAGCAGCACCTGGGACGGACGTGAAGCTTTCTTT.

The rearrangement uses TRBV6-6 and TRBJ2-2; 7 bases map to TRBD1. This CDR3 has 15 residues. Germline V lookup: CDR1 MNHNY, CDR2 SVGAGI (reference sequence). The V and J ends lost 7 bases and 2 bases, in that order; junction bases with no gene match: 7. The CDR3 DNA is TGTGCCAGCACCATGGGACAGCTCAACACCGGGGAGCTGTTTTTT. Translated, it gives CASTMGQLNTGELFF.

J is TRBJ1-1 and V is TRBV6-1; D ambiguous. V was trimmed by 10 bases and J by 7 bases, leaving 16 bases between them. Germline loops: CDR1 MNHNS, CDR2 SASEGT. The CDR3 spans 12 residues. The CDR3 region is CATDSHYGEAFF. As DNA, the CDR3 is TGTGCCACGGACTCTCACTACGGTGAAGCTTTCTTT.

This clone was seen a handful of times. V usage is TRBV7-9 and J usage is TRBJ1-5, with D possibly being TRBD1 (5 bases). The ends were cut back, 5 bases at V and 5 bases at J, with 16 bases in the middle. In germline, CDR1 is SEHNR, CDR2 FQNEAQ (reference sequence). This CDR3 is built from 15 residues. As DNA, the CDR3 is TGTGCCAGCAGCCCCGACCCCGACAGTTATCAGCCCCAGCATTTT. Translated, it gives CASSPDPDSYQPQHF.

The rearrangement uses TRBV4-1 and TRBJ1-2; TRBD1 might be the D (5 bases). Looked up from germline, CDR1 is MGHRA and CDR2 is YSYEKL. The V end was cut by 7 bases, the J end by 11 bases, with 14 bases between. CDR3 length: 11 amino acids. In nucleotides, the CDR3 is TGCGCCAGCAATATTGGGGGAAGATACACCTTC. Its protein product is CASNIGGRYTF.